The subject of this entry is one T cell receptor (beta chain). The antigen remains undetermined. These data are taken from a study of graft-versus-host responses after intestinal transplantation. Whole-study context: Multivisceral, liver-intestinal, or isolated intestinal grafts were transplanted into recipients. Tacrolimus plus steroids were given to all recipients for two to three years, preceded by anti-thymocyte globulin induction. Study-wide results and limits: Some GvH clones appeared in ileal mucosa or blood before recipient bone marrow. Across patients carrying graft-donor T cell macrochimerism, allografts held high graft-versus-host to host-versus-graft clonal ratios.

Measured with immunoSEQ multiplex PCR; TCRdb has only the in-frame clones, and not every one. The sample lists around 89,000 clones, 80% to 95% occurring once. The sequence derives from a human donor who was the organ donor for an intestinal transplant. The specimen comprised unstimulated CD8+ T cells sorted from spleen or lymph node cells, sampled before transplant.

The DNA for the CDR3 is TGTGCCAGCAGCTTATGGGCGGGGGCTTCGCTCTCCGGGGAGCTGTTTTTT. As protein: CASSLWAGASLSGELFF. This chain joins TRBV7-3 and TRBJ2-2; TRBD2 is a possible D gene (7 bases). Trimming stripped 2 bases from V and 6 bases from J, with 19 bases between. Germline-derived CDR1 and CDR2 are SGHTA and FQGTGA. The length of the CDR3 is 17 residues.